The entry below describes one T cell receptor (beta chain). Its antigen is unknown. These data originate in a study of shared clonotypes between healthy human individuals. General observations from the study: The authors expected sequencing depth to affect clonotype sharing among donors. Generally, naive subsets came out with larger estimated richness than memory subsets.

TCRdb keeps only in-frame clones here, not all; method: immunoSEQ multiplex PCR. The sample lists millions of clones; more than 85% were seen once. Terminally differentiated effector memory CD45RA+ cells were left out of the naive CD8 fraction, which was CD45RO-negative and positively selected for CCR7. This CDR3 spans 18 amino acids. The V segment lost 5 bases and the J segment 5 bases; nucleotides outside the gene matches: 19. The germline V gene has CDR1 LNHNV and CDR2 YYDKDF (reference sequence). V and J are TRBV15 and TRBJ2-3; 7 bases are shared with TRBD1. The sequenced material came from naive CD8+ T cells from PBMCs. This TCR was sampled from a man younger than 35 in good health. Some clones in this sample may be carry-over from other donors' samples. The CDR3 sequence is CATSERWLRGRAEDTQYF. In DNA form, the CDR3 reads TGTGCCACCAGCGAGAGGTGGTTAAGGGGGCGGGCGGAAGATACGCAGTATTTT. Filled out from reference TRBV15 and TRBJ2-3, the complete variable domain reads DAMVIQNPRYQVTQFGKPVTLSCSQTLNHNVMYWYQQKSSQAPKLLFHYYDKDFNNEADTPDNFQSRRPNTSFCFLDIRSPGLGDTAMYLCATSERWLRGRAEDTQYFGPGTRLTVL.